This is a list of T cell receptor beta chains from one sample in a study of cytomegalovirus exposure and HLA in healthy donors. Sequenced by immunoSEQ multiplex PCR; TCRdb stores in-frame clones only, minus some. The table lists roughly 280,000 clones, 72% of them singletons. The sequencing sample was made of PBMCs. Source of these receptors: a female donor in good health and CMV-seronegative. Both conserved end residues are part of each CDR3. The D gene is left open where the match is weak. The size entry is marked missing in some rows and otherwise reads once, few, many or a size class.

D gene,J gene,clone size,V gene,CDR3 protein,CDR3 DNA
.,TRBJ2-5,.,TRBV29-1,CSVGPAVPRSIQETQYF,TGCAGCGTTGGCCCTGCGGTACCTAGGTCCATCCAAGAGACCCAGTACTTC
TRBD1,TRBJ2-7,.,TRBV7-3,CASSGPGTARLGQYF,TGTGCCAGCAGCGGACCCGGGACAGCCCGCCTAGGGCAGTACTTC
TRBD2,TRBJ2-5,few,TRBV6-4,CASSRDYGETQYF,TGTGCCAGCAGCCGGGACTACGGGGAGACCCAGTACTTC
TRBD1,TRBJ2-5,.,TRBV30,CALARDRGETQYF,TGTGCCTTAGCCCGGGACAGGGGGGAGACCCAGTACTTC
.,TRBJ1-1,.,TRBV30,CAWQGFTEAFF,TGTGCCTGGCAGGGATTCACTGAAGCTTTCTTT
TRBD1,TRBJ2-2,once,TRBV9,CASSVVQGARTGELFF,TGTGCCAGCAGCGTAGTACAGGGGGCTAGGACCGGGGAGCTGTTTTTT
TRBD1,TRBJ1-1,few,TRBV18,CASSPRGQPNTEAFF,TGTGCCAGCTCACCACGGGGACAGCCGAACACTGAAGCTTTCTTT
.,TRBJ2-1,.,TRBV13,CASSGGAGGISFF,TGTGCCAGCAGCGGAGGGGCTGGCGGGATTAGCTTCTTC
TRBD1,TRBJ1-4,few,TRBV5-1,CASSLRTGRRGGTNEKLFF,TGCGCCAGCAGCTTGCGGACAGGGAGGAGAGGGGGAACTAATGAAAAACTGTTTTTT
TRBD1,TRBJ1-1,.,TRBV6-5,CASSSGGADTEAFF,TGTGCCAGCAGTTCAGGGGGCGCAGACACTGAAGCTTTCTTT
TRBD2,TRBJ2-7,.,TRBV7-2,CASSLVASGRLNRYEQYF,TGTGCCAGCAGCTTAGTTGCTAGCGGGAGGCTCAATAGGTACGAGCAGTACTTC
TRBD2,TRBJ2-1,.,TRBV7-9,CSSSSTSGGRSEQFF,TGTTCCAGCAGCTCGACTAGCGGAGGTCGCAGTGAGCAGTTCTTC
TRBD1,TRBJ2-7,.,TRBV27,CASSRKGTGRYEQYF,TGTGCCAGCAGTAGAAAAGGGACAGGGCGGTACGAGCAGTACTTC
.,TRBJ1-2,.,TRBV27,CASSSGYYGYTF,TGTGCCAGCAGTTCGGGATACTATGGCTACACCTTC
.,TRBJ1-2,few,TRBV4-1,CASSQVGGGRNYGYTF,TGCGCCAGCAGCCAAGTAGGGGGAGGGAGGAACTATGGCTACACCTTC
TRBD1,TRBJ2-2,.,TRBV2,CASSAPDRGLGELFF,TGTGCCAGCAGTGCCCCCGACAGGGGGTTGGGGGAGCTGTTTTTT
.,TRBJ2-7,few,TRBV7-2,CASSSEGAGSSEQYF,TGTGCCAGCAGCTCAGAAGGGGCCGGATCTAGCGAGCAGTACTTC
.,TRBJ2-1,once,TRBV7-9,CSSRLDNEQFF,TGTTCCTCCCGACTAGACAATGAGCAGTTCTTC
TRBD2,TRBJ2-3,once,TRBV5-1,CASSLKTSGGSTDTQYF,TGCGCCAGCAGCTTGAAGACTAGCGGGGGGAGCACAGATACGCAGTATTTT
.,TRBJ1-1,.,TRBV28,CASSFTQGQANTEAFF,TGTGCCAGCAGTTTCACACAGGGCCAGGCGAACACTGAAGCTTTCTTT
TRBD1,TRBJ1-1,.,TRBV27,CASTGQGGTEAFF,TGTGCCAGCACGGGACAGGGAGGCACTGAAGCTTTCTTT
TRBD1,TRBJ1-2,.,TRBV2,CASSGTGGHGYTF,TGTGCCAGTTCCGGGACAGGGGGCCATGGCTACACCTTC